The present T cell receptor beta chain was sequenced within a study of cytomegalovirus exposure and HLA in healthy donors. Study-wide points: There were around 160 TCR beta chains listed as cytomegalovirus-associated. The classifier, whose performance was assessed in both the original and validation cohorts, reportedly diagnosed cytomegalovirus status with high specificity and sensitivity.

Healthy donors of bone marrow made up the group. The length of the CDR3 is 14 residues. V was pared by 5 bases and J by 5 bases, with 5 bases of the junction left unmatched. The V gene's germline CDR1 is SGHNT and CDR2 YENEEA. PCR was performed using 60 Vbeta and 13 Jbeta primers. The table came from immunoSEQ multiplex PCR; TCRdb's copy has only in-frame clones and leaves some out. The table includes roughly 190,000 clones, approximately 86% detected once. As concerns this clone: Its antigen is not identified.

Sequencing input: PBMCs. The TCR comes from a woman aged 18-30 years in good health and CMV-seronegative. The J gene is TRBJ1-1, the V gene TRBV11-3; TRBD1 matches at 10 bases. Here the CDR3 DNA reads TGTGCCAGCAGCACGGACAGGGGGAGGACTGAAGCTTTCTTT. This codes for CASSTDRGRTEAFF. The entire variable domain, with the rest obtained from reference TRBV11-3 and TRBJ1-1, is as follows: EAGVVQSPRYKIIEKKQPVAFWCNPISGHNTLYWYLQNLGQGPELLIRYENEEAVDDSQLPKDRFSAERLKGVDSTLKIQPAELGDSAVYLCASSTDRGRTEAFFGQGTRLTVV.